This TCR beta chain was recorded in a study of Graves' ophthalmopathy and Graves' hyperthyroidism. Points from the study as a whole: Most thyroid-expanded clonotypes exceeding 0.001 frequency were also found in blood. Separation of ophthalmopathy from stable hyperthyroidism was achieved by a 13-signature model, at approximately 88% sensitivity and around 81% specificity.

This CDR3 has 16 amino acids. Germline values: CDR1 SNHLY, CDR2 FYNNEI. V shed 5 bases and J 7 bases; nucleotides not matched to a gene: 9. Amplification from RNA transcripts yielded the TCR beta CDR3 regions. The library came from an HTBI-primed first-round RT-PCR and a second-round multiplex PCR. TCRdb re-analysed the multiplex PCR reads in MiXCR, keeping a single row per CDR3 protein. The table records 600,000 to 950,000 distinct CDR3 sequences, 35% to 50% of them present only once. Concerning this clonotype itself: Its antigen is as yet unknown.

The chain employs TRBV2 and TRBJ1-5; 12 nucleotides line up with TRBD1. The TCR originated in an adult man with Graves' ophthalmopathy. Sequenced: peripheral blood. The CDR3 sequence: CASSLVAGTGGQPQHF. CDR3 nucleotide sequence: TGTGCCAGCAGTTTAGTTGCCGGGACAGGGGGCCAGCCCCAGCATTTT.